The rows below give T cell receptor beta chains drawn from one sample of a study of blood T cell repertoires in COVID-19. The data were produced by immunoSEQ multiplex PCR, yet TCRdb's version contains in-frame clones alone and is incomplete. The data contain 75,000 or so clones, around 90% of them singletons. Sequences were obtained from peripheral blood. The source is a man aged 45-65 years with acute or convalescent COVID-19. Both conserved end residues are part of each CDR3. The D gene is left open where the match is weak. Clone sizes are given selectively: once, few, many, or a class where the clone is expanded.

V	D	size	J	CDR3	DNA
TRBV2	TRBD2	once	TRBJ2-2	CASSNGGALGTGELFF	TGTGCCAGCAGTAACGGGGGGGCGCTGGGTACCGGGGAGCTGTTTTTT
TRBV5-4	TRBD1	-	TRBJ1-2	CASSLGDRVDGYTF	TGTGCCAGCAGCTTGGGGGACAGGGTAGACGGCTACACCTTC
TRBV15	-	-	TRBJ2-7	CATSAEMGLRYEQYF	TGTGCCACCAGCGCCGAGATGGGGCTCCGCTACGAGCAGTACTTC
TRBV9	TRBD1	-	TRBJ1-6	CASSVSGGYSPLHF	TGTGCCAGCAGCGTATCAGGGGGTTATTCACCCCTCCACTTT
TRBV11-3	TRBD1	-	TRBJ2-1	CASSTGGPYNEQFF	TGTGCCAGCAGTACAGGGGGCCCCTACAATGAGCAGTTCTTC
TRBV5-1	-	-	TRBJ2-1	CASSPTGPNEQFF	TGCGCCAGCAGCCCGACAGGACCCAATGAGCAGTTCTTC
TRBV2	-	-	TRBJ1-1	CASSESGRGTEAFF	TGTGCCAGCAGTGAGTCAGGGAGGGGCACTGAAGCTTTCTTT
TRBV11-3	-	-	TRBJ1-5	CASRGLGGDQPQHF	TGTGCCAGCAGGGGGCTGGGGGGGGATCAGCCCCAGCATTTT
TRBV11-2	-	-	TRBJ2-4	CASSKHGVTKNIQYF	TGTGCCAGCAGCAAGCACGGGGTAACCAAAAACATTCAGTACTTC
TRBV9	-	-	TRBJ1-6	CASSVAPIAGSNSPLHF	TGTGCCAGCAGCGTAGCTCCGATTGCGGGGAGTAATTCACCCCTCCACTTT
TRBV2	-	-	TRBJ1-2	CASTPGAGYGYGYTF	TGTGCCAGCACTCCTGGGGCGGGGTATGGCTATGGCTACACCTTC
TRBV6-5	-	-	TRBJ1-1	CASSYRLTDTEAFF	TGTGCCAGCAGTTATCGGCTGACTGACACTGAAGCTTTCTTT
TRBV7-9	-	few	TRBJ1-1	CASRPGWEAFF	TGTGCCAGCAGGCCCGGTTGGGAAGCTTTCTTT
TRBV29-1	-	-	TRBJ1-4	CSVEGGGSGEKLFF	TGCAGCGTTGAAGGTGGGGGCAGCGGTGAAAAACTGTTTTTT
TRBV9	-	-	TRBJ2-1	CASSVAPGGPNEQFF	TGTGCCAGCAGCGTAGCCCCGGGGGGCCCAAATGAGCAGTTCTTC
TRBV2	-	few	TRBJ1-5	CASSGRVIRNQPQHF	TGTGCCAGCAGTGGCAGGGTAATTCGCAATCAGCCCCAGCATTTT
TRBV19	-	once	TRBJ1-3	CASSFDGGNTIYF	TGTGCCAGTAGCTTCGACGGGGGAAACACCATATATTTT
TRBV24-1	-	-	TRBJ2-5	CATSTPGQGNETQYF	TGTGCCACCAGTACCCCGGGCCAGGGAAATGAGACCCAGTACTTC
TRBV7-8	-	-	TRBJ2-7	CASSLYGRGQYF	TGTGCCAGCAGCTTATATGGTCGGGGGCAGTACTTC
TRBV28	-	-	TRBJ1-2	CASSFRDRLANYGYTF	TGTGCCAGCAGTTTCCGCGACAGGCTCGCTAACTATGGCTACACCTTC
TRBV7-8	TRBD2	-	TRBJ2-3	CASSSPSERGFTDTQYF	TGTGCCAGCAGCTCCCCTAGTGAGCGGGGGTTCACAGATACGCAGTATTTT
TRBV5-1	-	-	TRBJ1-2	CASSITPATGPEGYTF	TGCGCCAGCAGCATAACCCCCGCCACAGGGCCGGAGGGCTACACCTTC
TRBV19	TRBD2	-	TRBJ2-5	CASRGRGGGETQYF	TGTGCCAGTAGGGGCCGGGGCGGGGGAGAGACCCAGTACTTC
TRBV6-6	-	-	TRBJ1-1	CASSRTIESEAFF	TGTGCCAGCAGTAGGACTATCGAGTCCGAAGCTTTCTTT
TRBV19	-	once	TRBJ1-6	CASTRGQTYNSPLHF	TGTGCCAGTACCCGAGGACAAACCTATAATTCACCCCTCCACTTT
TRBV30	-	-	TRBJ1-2	CAWSLGTGYGYTF	TGTGCCTGGAGTTTAGGAACCGGGTATGGCTACACCTTC
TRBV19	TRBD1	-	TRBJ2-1	CASSKGQGKANNEQFF	TGTGCCAGTAGTAAGGGACAGGGAAAGGCAAACAATGAGCAGTTCTTC
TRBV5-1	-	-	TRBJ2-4	CASSTGQKNIQYF	TGCGCCAGCAGCACCGGACAGAAAAACATTCAGTACTTC
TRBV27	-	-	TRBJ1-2	CASSPSAPYGYTF	TGTGCCAGCAGCCCTAGTGCCCCCTATGGCTACACCTTC
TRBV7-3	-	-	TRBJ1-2	CASSFTAGDGYTF	TGTGCCAGCAGCTTCACGGCGGGGGACGGCTACACCTTC
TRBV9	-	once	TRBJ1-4	CATPPGVRKKLFF	TGTGCCACTCCACCGGGGGTGCGGAAAAAACTGTTTTTT
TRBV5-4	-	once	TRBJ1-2	CASSDDKLYGYTF	TGTGCCAGCAGCGATGACAAGCTCTATGGCTACACCTTC
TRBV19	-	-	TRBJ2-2	CASSIVGGPITGELFF	TGTGCCAGTAGTATAGTCGGGGGGCCGATCACCGGGGAGCTGTTTTTT
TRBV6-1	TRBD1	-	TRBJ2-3	CASSESGQDHTDTQYF	TGTGCCAGCAGTGAATCGGGACAGGACCACACAGATACGCAGTATTTT
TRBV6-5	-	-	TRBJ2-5	CASSLGTMVQETQYF	TGTGCCAGCAGTTTAGGGACAATGGTACAAGAGACCCAGTACTTC
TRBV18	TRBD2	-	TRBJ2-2	CASSPNIGGGNTGELFF	TGTGCCAGCTCACCGAACATTGGCGGGGGGAACACCGGGGAGCTGTTTTTT
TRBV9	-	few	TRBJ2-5	CASSRWTAPQETQYF	TGTGCCAGCAGCAGATGGACAGCCCCACAAGAGACCCAGTACTTC
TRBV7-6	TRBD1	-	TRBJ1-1	CASSLGQATASPEAFF	TGTGCCAGCAGCTTGGGACAGGCCACAGCCTCACCTGAAGCTTTCTTT
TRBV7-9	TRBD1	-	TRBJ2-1	CASSLIPGQGVDEQFF	TGTGCCAGCAGCCTGATCCCGGGACAGGGGGTCGATGAGCAGTTCTTC
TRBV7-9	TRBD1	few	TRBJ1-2	CASSTGTETYGYTF	TGTGCCAGCAGCACTGGGACAGAAACATATGGCTACACCTTC
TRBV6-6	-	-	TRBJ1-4	CASSPGKLFF	TGTGCCAGCAGCCCGGGAAAACTGTTTTTT
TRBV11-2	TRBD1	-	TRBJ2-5	CASSLGTGEETQYF	TGTGCCAGCAGCTTAGGAACAGGGGAAGAGACCCAGTACTTC
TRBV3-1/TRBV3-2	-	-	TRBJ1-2	CASSQDWYRNYGYTF	TGTGCCAGCAGCCAAGATTGGTACAGAAACTATGGCTACACCTTC
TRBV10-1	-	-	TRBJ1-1	CASRQAMNTEAFF	TGCGCCAGCAGACAGGCGATGAACACTGAAGCTTTCTTT
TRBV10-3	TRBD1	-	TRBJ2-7	CAISESKGASEQYF	TGTGCCATCAGTGAGTCGAAGGGGGCTAGCGAGCAGTACTTC
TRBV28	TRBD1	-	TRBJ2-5	CASSWTGIQGETQYF	TGTGCCAGCAGTTGGACAGGGATTCAGGGAGAGACCCAGTACTTC
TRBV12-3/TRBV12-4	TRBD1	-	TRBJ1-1	CASSPGTEREAFF	TGTGCCAGCAGTCCGGGGACAGAACGTGAAGCTTTCTTT
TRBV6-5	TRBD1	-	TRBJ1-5	CASTGGQVRNQPQHF	TGTGCCAGCACGGGGGGACAGGTTCGTAATCAGCCCCAGCATTTT